These T cell receptor beta chains were read from a single sample in a study of blood T cell repertoires in COVID-19. Data came from immunoSEQ multiplex PCR; TCRdb stores just in-frame clones and leaves some out. The table has more than 110,000 clones, 80% to 85% seen once. Sequenced sample: peripheral blood. The receptors come from a woman between 55 and 75 years old with acute or convalescent COVID-19. Both conserved end residues are part of each CDR3. D genes are given only for firm matches. Expanded clones get a size class; other rows say once, few or many, or leave the size out.

clone_size j_call v_call d_call cdr3_length cdr3_nt cdr3_aa
once TRBJ1-2 TRBV5-1 TRBD1 15 TGCGCCAGCGCCCGTACAGGGGGCGAAAACTATGGCTACACCTTC CASARTGGENYGYTF
- TRBJ2-1 TRBV19 TRBD1 14 TGTGCCAGTAGTATAGACAGGGGGCCGAAAAAGCAGTTCTTC CASSIDRGPKKQFF
- TRBJ1-1 TRBV7-8 - 17 TGTGCCAGCAGCTTCGACCTTACAGGGTTAATTAACACTGAAGCTTTCTTT CASSFDLTGLINTEAFF
- TRBJ2-1 TRBV19 - 13 TGTGCCACATCTCCGCGGGGTTACAATGAGCAGTTCTTC CATSPRGYNEQFF
- TRBJ2-2 TRBV5-1 TRBD1 14 TGCGCCAGCACCCTAACAGGGGACACCGGGGAGCTGTTTTTT CASTLTGDTGELFF
- TRBJ2-7 TRBV28 TRBD1 16 TGTGCCAGCAGTTCTCTTCCGGGACAGGAGCTCTACGAGCAGTACTTC CASSSLPGQELYEQYF
- TRBJ2-5 TRBV18 - 14 TGTGCCAGCTCACCACTTTCAGGGGAAGAGACCCAGTACTTC CASSPLSGEETQYF
- TRBJ1-1 TRBV5-8 - 13 TGTGCCAGCAGCTTGCCGACAGCGGGTGAAGCTTTCTTT CASSLPTAGEAFF
- TRBJ2-1 TRBV6-1 TRBD1 15 TGTGCCAGCAGTGATATGGGACAGGGACACAATGAGCAGTTCTTC CASSDMGQGHNEQFF
- TRBJ2-5 TRBV7-2 TRBD2 15 TGTGCCAGCAGCTTAGAGGGACTAGCGGGGGAGACCCAGTACTTC CASSLEGLAGETQYF
- TRBJ2-1 TRBV2 - 14 TGTGCCAGCAGGAGAGGACAGAACTACAATGAGCAGTTCTTC CASRRGQNYNEQFF
once TRBJ1-1 TRBV14 - 11 TGTGCCAGCAGCCAAGACGGGACAACTTTCTTT CASSQDGTTFF
- TRBJ1-1 TRBV3-1/TRBV3-2 - 13 TGTGCCAGCAGCCTCCAAAGGAGCGGGGCGGCTTTCTTT CASSLQRSGAAFF
once TRBJ2-3 TRBV5-1 - 15 TGCGCCAGCAGCTTGGAGGGGTACCCCACAGATACGCAGTATTTT CASSLEGYPTDTQYF
few TRBJ2-7 TRBV4-1 TRBD1 16 TGCGCCAGCAGCCAATCGCCGGGACAGGGATTAAACGAGCAGTACTTC CASSQSPGQGLNEQYF
once TRBJ2-7 TRBV6-5 TRBD2 14 TGTGCCAGCAGTCTCGGACTAGCGGGAGATCGGCAGTACTTC CASSLGLAGDRQYF
- TRBJ2-3 TRBV5-5 - 15 TGTGCCAGCAGCCCCGGGTCCTACCCCACAGATACGCAGTATTTT CASSPGSYPTDTQYF
- TRBJ1-5 TRBV12-3/TRBV12-4 - 12 TGTGCCAGCAAAAAATCGAGTCAGCCCCAGCATTTT CASKKSSQPQHF
- TRBJ2-6 TRBV10-3 TRBD1 17 TGTGCCATCAATCAGGGACAGACAACATCTGGGGCCAACGTCCTGACTTTC CAINQGQTTSGANVLTF
few TRBJ2-1 TRBV24-1 - 14 TGTGCCACCAGTGATTTTCGACTTCCTCACTCGCAGTTCTTC CATSDFRLPHSQFF
once TRBJ2-1 TRBV3-1/TRBV3-2 TRBD2 13 TGTGCCAGCAGCCAAGGACCTCGGGGGGGCCAGTTCTTC CASSQGPRGGQFF
- TRBJ1-4 TRBV6-2/TRBV6-3 - 15 TGTGCCAGCAGCACAGGCGGGACGACTAATGAAAAACTGTTTTTT CASSTGGTTNEKLFF
- TRBJ2-7 TRBV28 TRBD1 13 TGTGCCAGCAGTTTGGCAGGGGGCGACGAGCAGTACTTC CASSLAGGDEQYF